Listed below are T cell receptor beta chains from one sample, sequenced in a study of identical twins. TCRdb redid the calling of the 5' RACE reads with MiXCR, one entry per CDR3 protein. Counted here are under 1 million distinct CDR3 sequences, roughly 12% occurring once; the ten biggest clones make up 1.5% to 2%. The sample also formed part of further work on yellow fever vaccine responses in identical twins.

Sequenced material: PBMCs. Receptors were obtained from a woman between 18 and 29 years old in good health. CDR3s include the opening cysteine and the closing phenylalanine or tryptophan. The order of the fields is J gene, D gene, V gene, clone size, CDR3 protein, CDR3 DNA. D genes are given only for firm matches. Some rows mark clone size as missing; the rest say once, few, many or name a class of expanded clone.

TRBJ2-5	NA	TRBV4-2	many	CASSQDWVARGSQETQYF	TGTGCCAGCAGCCAAGATTGGGTTGCCAGGGGTTCTCAAGAGACCCAGTACTTC
TRBJ2-1	NA	TRBV5-6	few	CASSNEGGGYNEQFF	TGTGCCAGCAGCAACGAGGGGGGGGGCTACAATGAGCAGTTCTTC
TRBJ2-5	NA	TRBV7-8	many	CASSLAGPADPRETQYF	TGTGCCAGCAGCTTAGCGGGGCCGGCGGACCCGCGGGAGACCCAGTACTTC
TRBJ2-7	NA	TRBV12-3/TRBV12-4	many	CASSRTNNYEQYF	TGTGCCAGCAGTCGGACCAACAACTACGAGCAGTACTTC
TRBJ1-1	TRBD1	TRBV12-3/TRBV12-4	NA	CASSRTGWTEAFF	TGTGCCAGCAGTCGGACAGGGTGGACTGAAGCTTTCTTT
TRBJ1-1	TRBD1	TRBV20-1	few	CSAPTGGTEAFF	TGCAGTGCTCCGACAGGGGGCACTGAAGCTTTCTTT
TRBJ2-7	TRBD2	TRBV28	few	CASTNVGLTGMEQYF	TGTGCCAGCACCAACGTGGGACTAACGGGCATGGAGCAGTACTTC
TRBJ2-1	TRBD2	TRBV12-5	NA	CASGLASGRGSRYNEQFF	TGTGCTAGTGGTTTGGCTAGCGGGAGGGGGAGTCGTTACAATGAGCAGTTCTTC
TRBJ2-1	NA	TRBV6-4	many	CASSDSISSEQFF	TGTGCCAGCAGTGACTCGATTAGCAGTGAGCAGTTCTTC
TRBJ2-5	NA	TRBV6-1	NA	CASSPKGKETQYF	TGTGCCAGCAGTCCGAAAGGAAAAGAGACCCAGTACTTC
TRBJ2-1	NA	TRBV3-1	few	CASSQDSPQFF	TGTGCCAGCAGCCAAGATTCTCCCCAGTTCTTC
TRBJ1-1	TRBD1	TRBV5-1	few	CASSGDRGGNTEAFF	TGCGCCAGCAGCGGGGACAGGGGTGGGAACACTGAAGCTTTCTTT
TRBJ2-5	NA	TRBV18	NA	CASSPPLLETQYF	TGTGCCAGCTCACCACCTTTGTTGGAGACCCAGTACTTC
TRBJ2-7	TRBD2	TRBV7-2	few	CASSLVIAGVDEQYF	TGTGCCAGCAGCTTAGTGATAGCGGGAGTTGACGAGCAGTACTTC
TRBJ2-2	TRBD1	TRBV6-1	NA	CASNRDRVYLTGELFF	TGTGCCAGCAATAGGGACAGGGTCTATCTTACCGGGGAGCTGTTTTTT
TRBJ2-1	NA	TRBV7-9	many	CASSSGYEQFF	TGTGCCAGCAGCTCGGGCTATGAGCAGTTCTTC
TRBJ2-7	TRBD2	TRBV12-3/TRBV12-4	few	CASSSIGAGGPYEQYF	TGTGCCAGCAGTTCCATCGGGGCGGGAGGTCCCTACGAGCAGTACTTC
TRBJ2-5	TRBD2	TRBV7-2	NA	CASSLIPSGRRQETQYF	TGTGCCAGCAGCTTAATCCCTAGCGGGCGACGTCAAGAGACCCAGTACTTC
TRBJ2-2	NA	TRBV4-1	few	CASSHDPRGRAGELFF	TGCGCCAGCAGCCACGATCCCAGGGGTCGGGCCGGGGAGCTGTTTTTT
TRBJ1-1	NA	TRBV7-9	few	CASSLGAGKTEAFF	TGTGCCAGCAGCTTAGGAGCTGGTAAGACTGAAGCTTTCTTT
TRBJ2-3	NA	TRBV20-1	NA	CSASPGAGTDTQYF	TGCAGTGCCAGCCCGGGAGCGGGCACAGATACGCAGTATTTT
TRBJ1-1	NA	TRBV2	few	CASSESRYNTEVLF	TGTGCCAGCAGTGAAAGCAGATATAACACTGAAGTTCTCTTT
TRBJ1-6	NA	TRBV7-9	NA	CASSVGTFNSPLHF	TGTGCCAGCAGCGTCGGGACCTTCAATTCACCCCTCCACTTT